The clone carrying this TCR beta chain is a singleton in its sample. The sample originates from a study of T cells after somatic rescue of genetic block. V gave up 4 bases and J gave up 0 bases, with 15 bases separating them. Per germline, CDR1 MGHDK and CDR2 SYGVNS. CDR3 size: 16 residues. Method: immunoSEQ multiplex PCR; TCRdb's copy keeps in-frame clones and lacks some. The sample records about 88,000 clones, 90% being singletons. Sequences were obtained from peripheral blood mononuclear cells (PBMCs). The V and J genes are TRBV25-1 and TRBJ2-5; D possibly corresponds to TRBD2 (6 bases). This clonotype originated in a woman aged 18-35 years. CDR3 loop: CASSAGGIWYQETQYF. CDR3 nucleotides: TGTGCCAGCAGTGCTGGGGGGATATGGTACCAAGAGACCCAGTACTTC.